Sequencing of this TCR beta chain was carried out in a study of T cells after yellow fever vaccination (dated by TCRdb to the late 2010s). Notes on the research overall: Libraries from fractions with low cell numbers were prepared with the SMART-Seq v4 Ultra Low Input RNA kit. To follow T-cell clones before and after both primary and booster YFV17D yellow fever vaccination, bulk TCR alpha and beta repertoires underwent longitudinal sequencing. Two healthy male donors, one aged 18 to 30 and one aged 30 to 40 years, were included in the cohort. Blood samples were taken at several timepoints before and after primary and secondary immunization, and bulk PBMC replicates and cell subsets were isolated. What the research found in general, with its limitations: FACS-sorted repertoires could contain abundant contaminating clonotypes from the bulk population, so computational filtering was required. The study included only two donors, which limits how far the findings can be generalized. The secondary T-cell response was found to be weaker but faster than the primary response, with a peak reached on day 5 rather than on day 15. A small fraction of clonotypes showed up in both the CD4 and CD8 compartments, probably as a result of convergent recombination. Most clones expanded after primary vaccination (almost 97% of CD4 and around 88% of CD8) were re-detected after the booster, suggesting that broad memory maintenance occurred.

From a lookup of the germline V gene (reference sequence), CDR1 and CDR2 are LNHDA and SQIVND. V sheds 2 bases and J sheds 2 bases, leaving 10 bases between their ends. Spanning cysteine to phenylalanine, the CDR3 consists of 14 amino acids. Solely the CDR3 DNA is kept, with 42 bases framed from the first base. Sample treatment or condition, as interpreted from the label and publication: live attenuated yellow fever vaccine strain. A standard Ficoll-Paque protocol was used to isolate PBMCs from peripheral blood. Dynabeads CD4 and CD8 positive selection kits were used to isolate the CD4 and CD8 T-cell fractions. TriZol was used to extract RNA from bulk PBMCs, CD4 and CD8 fractions, and dextramer-positive and dextramer-negative fractions. Note on this clonotype: No antigen is known for it. No much larger clone is present one base from it, and per-base qualities are unavailable.

TCR cDNA was made using 5'RACE template switching, a step that added a universal primer site and unique molecular identifiers. cDNA synthesis was primed from both the TCR alpha and TCR beta constant segments. Library amplification involved two PCR steps, and the second step added sample barcodes and sequencing adapters. Sequencing of the libraries was done on either Illumina HiSeq 2500 (2x100 bp) or NovaSeq (2x150 bp). The study's own analysis went as follows. Demultiplexing of reads and collapsing into UMI consensus sequences were performed with MIGEC, and V(D)J alignment was carried out with MiXCR. Clonotypes responding to the vaccine were identified with edgeR on replicate PBMC samples, with the criteria of FDR below 0.01 and a log2 fold change above 5 up to day 15. Each bulk clonotype received a CD4 or CD8 identity based on whether the sequenced CD4 or CD8 repertoire contained that clonotype at higher abundance. TCRdb reanalyzed the raw reads on its own, using fastp at Q25 for trimming and MiXCR for clone calling, and kept in-frame beta chains. Rows are unified per CDR3 protein, each entry keeping the most common DNA and genes. The authors' filters were not applied to this entry. The sample profile shows about 53,000 distinct CDR3 sequences; roughly 7.4% of them were found once. Together, the top ten hold approximately 37% of the sample.

This sequence was found in a man younger than 30 who received the YFV17D yellow fever vaccine. Here the sequenced sample was CD8+ T cells sorted from PBMCs, taken on the day of the first yellow fever vaccination. Recombination connected TRBV19 to TRBJ2-7, with a weak D call of TRBD2 (6 bases match). Here the CDR3 is given as CASSISGGAYEQYF. The nucleotide sequence is TGTGCCAGTAGTATATCCGGGGGAGCCTACGAGCAGTACTTC.